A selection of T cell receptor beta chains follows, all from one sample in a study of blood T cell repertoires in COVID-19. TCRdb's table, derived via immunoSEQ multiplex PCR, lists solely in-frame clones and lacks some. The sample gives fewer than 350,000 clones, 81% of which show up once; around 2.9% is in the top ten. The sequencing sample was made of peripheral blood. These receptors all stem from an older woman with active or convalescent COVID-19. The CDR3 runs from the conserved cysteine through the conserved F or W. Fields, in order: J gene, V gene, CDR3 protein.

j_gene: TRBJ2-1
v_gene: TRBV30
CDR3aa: CAWIRGGAGGQQFF

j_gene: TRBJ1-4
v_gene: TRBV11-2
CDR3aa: CASSLRGDRVNEKLFF

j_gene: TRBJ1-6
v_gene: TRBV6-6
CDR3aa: CASRAGGSSPLHF

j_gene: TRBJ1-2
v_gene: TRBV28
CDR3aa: CASGTANYGYTF

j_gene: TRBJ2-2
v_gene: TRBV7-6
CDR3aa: CASSHPGQGTGELFF

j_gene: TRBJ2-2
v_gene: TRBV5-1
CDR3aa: CASSAEDRGQGAGELFF

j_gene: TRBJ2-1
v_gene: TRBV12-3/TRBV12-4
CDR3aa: CASSLRLLNEQFF

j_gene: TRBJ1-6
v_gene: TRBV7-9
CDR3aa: CASTPDRGNSPLHF

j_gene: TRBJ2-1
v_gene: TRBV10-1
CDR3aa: CASSDQQGGIYNEQFF

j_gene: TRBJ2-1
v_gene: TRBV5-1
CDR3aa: CASSHDSGGPYNEQFF

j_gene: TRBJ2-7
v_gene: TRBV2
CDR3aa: CASSVQGDLYEQYF

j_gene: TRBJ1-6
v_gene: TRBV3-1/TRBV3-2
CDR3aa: CASSQGQYHSPLHF

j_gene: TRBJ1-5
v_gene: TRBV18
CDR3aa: CASSPDRGNQPQHF

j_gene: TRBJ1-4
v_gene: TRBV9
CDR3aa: CASSGTGGPSEKLFF

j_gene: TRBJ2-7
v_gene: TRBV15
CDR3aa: CATQYERGSSYEQYF

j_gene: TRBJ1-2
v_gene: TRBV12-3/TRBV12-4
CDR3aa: CASSPGGDGYTF

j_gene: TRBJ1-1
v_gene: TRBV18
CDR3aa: CASSQGTEAFF

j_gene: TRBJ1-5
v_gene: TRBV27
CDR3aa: CASTSSTGEGWNQPQHF

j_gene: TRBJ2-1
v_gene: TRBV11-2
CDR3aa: CASSPVGGTKEFF

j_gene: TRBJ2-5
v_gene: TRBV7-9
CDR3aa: CASSLTGEGETQYF

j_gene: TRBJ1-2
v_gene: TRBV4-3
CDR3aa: CASSEDSNLNYGYTF

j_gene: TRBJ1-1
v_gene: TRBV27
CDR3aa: CASSPRGQNTEAFF

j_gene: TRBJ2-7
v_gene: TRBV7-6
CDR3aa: CASSLGDRGTAGYEQYF